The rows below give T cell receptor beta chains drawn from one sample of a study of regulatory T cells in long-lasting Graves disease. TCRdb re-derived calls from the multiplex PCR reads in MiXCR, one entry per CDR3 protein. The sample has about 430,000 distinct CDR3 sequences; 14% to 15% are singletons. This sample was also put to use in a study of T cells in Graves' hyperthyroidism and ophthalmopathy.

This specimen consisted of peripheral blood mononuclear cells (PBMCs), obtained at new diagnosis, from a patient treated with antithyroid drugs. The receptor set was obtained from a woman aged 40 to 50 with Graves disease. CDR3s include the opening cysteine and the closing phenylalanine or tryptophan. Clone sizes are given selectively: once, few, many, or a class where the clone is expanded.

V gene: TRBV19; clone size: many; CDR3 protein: CASMGLGTSDNEQFF
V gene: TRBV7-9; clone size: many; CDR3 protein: CAGSFGLAGVETQYF
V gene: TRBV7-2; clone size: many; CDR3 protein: CASSRGLANEQFF
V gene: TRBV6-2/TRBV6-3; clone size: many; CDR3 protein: CASSYSNRRDSYEQYF
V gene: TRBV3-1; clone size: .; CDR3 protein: CASSASGSYEQYF
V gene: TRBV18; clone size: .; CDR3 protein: CASSTRGLNTEAFF
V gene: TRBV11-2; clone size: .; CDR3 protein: CASSLGVVMNTEAFF
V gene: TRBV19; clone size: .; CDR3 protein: CASTGTLNTGELFF
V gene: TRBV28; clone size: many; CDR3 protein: CASSKTFGTGTGANVLTF
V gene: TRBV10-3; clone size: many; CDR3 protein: CAISEFGGSGYGYTF
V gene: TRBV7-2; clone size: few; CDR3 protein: CASSVGQELREQYF
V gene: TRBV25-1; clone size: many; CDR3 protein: CAGQGLPGGEQFF
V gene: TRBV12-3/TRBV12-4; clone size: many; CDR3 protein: CASSFGQVQNIQYF
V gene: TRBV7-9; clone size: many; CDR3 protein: CASSLVRPGGGYTF
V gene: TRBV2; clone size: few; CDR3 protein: CASRDHRGRRGGTQYF
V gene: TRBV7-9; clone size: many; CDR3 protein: CASSRNRGPETQYF
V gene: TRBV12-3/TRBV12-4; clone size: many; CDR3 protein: CASSSPRLGDLFYEQYF
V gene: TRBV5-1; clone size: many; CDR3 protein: CASSSQGIQYNEQFF
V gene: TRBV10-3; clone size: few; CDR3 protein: CAISEFTADTQYF
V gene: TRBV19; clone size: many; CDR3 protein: CASTPGTGVYGYTF
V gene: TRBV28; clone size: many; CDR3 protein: CASGTGVYNEQFF
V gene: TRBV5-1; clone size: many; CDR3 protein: CASSLVRQGARNTEAFF
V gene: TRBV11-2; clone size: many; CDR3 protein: CASSLDLSASGQAFF
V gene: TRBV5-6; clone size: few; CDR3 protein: CASSQASLNIQYF
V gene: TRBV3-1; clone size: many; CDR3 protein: CASSQPQGLAGYNEQFF
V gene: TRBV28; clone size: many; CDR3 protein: CASSGPQGREPQHF
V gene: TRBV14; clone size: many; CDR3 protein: CASSQSPWDGYYEQYF
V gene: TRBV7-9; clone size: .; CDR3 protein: CASSPGVAPYEQYF
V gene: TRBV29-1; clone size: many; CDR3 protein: CSVAVWQADYEQYF
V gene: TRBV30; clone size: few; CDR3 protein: CAWSVQWAGKKETQYF
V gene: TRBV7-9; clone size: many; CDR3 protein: CASSLPGLAGTYNEQFF
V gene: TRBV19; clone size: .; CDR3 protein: CASSIVPGATRDNEQFF
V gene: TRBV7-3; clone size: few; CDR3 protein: CASSLSGGHQETQYF
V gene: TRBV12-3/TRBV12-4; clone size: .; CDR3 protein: CASILQGDNQPQHF
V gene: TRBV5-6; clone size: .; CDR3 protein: CASSLIRGGHLTEAFF
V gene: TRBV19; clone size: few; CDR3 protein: CASSIGGGPSNQPQHF
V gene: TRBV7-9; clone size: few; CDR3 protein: CASSAARVGLTGAFSYEQYF
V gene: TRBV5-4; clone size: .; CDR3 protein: CASSPSLGQLESSGANVLTF
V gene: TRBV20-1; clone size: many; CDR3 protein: CSARDPLAGGETQYF
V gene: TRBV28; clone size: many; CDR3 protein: CASSLSGPTYNEQFF
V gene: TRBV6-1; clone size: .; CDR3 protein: CASSSTDRGFTEAFF